The 9 T cell receptor beta chains below were found in one sample sequenced in a study of cytomegalovirus exposure and HLA in healthy donors. With 60 Vbeta and 13 Jbeta primers, the PCR was carried out. The assay was immunoSEQ multiplex PCR, and TCRdb's table has in-frame clones only and misses some. This table holds about 150,000 clones, 76% found once. Material: PBMCs. All receptors come from a woman between 40 and 55 years old in good health and CMV-seronegative.

This chain connects TRBV6-5 to TRBJ2-7, with a tentative D call TRBD2 (5 bases). Trimming stripped 2 bases from V and 6 bases from J, with 8 bases between. CDR1 is MNHEY and CDR2 is SVGAGI in the germline V gene. This CDR3 spans 12 amino acids. DNA for the CDR3: TGTGCCAGCAGTTACGGGAGTAGCGAGCAGTACTTC. Its protein is CASSYGSSEQYF.

V gene TRBV4-1 combines with J gene TRBJ2-5; tentative D call: TRBD2 (6 bases). Judging by the DNA end, TRBJ2-7 fits better; the J call may be wrong. There are 12 residues in the CDR3. The V gene's germline CDR1 is MGHRA and CDR2 YSYEKL. This CDR3 is CASSQVADEQYF. The CDR3 nucleotides are TGCGCCAGCAGCCAAGTAGCGGACGAGCAGTACTTC.

This clone was counted between two and nine times. The rearrangement uses TRBV21-1 and TRBJ1-1. TRBV21-1 is annotated as a pseudogene. This CDR3 has 14 amino acids. The CDR3: CASGGAVCGGEAFF. The CDR3 nucleotides are TGTGCCAGCGGGGGGGCGGTCTGTGGTGGGGAAGCTTTCTTT.

The gene calls are TRBV18 and TRBJ2-3; TRBD2 aligns across 8 bases. Germline loops: CDR1 KGHSH, CDR2 LQKENI. Losses at the gene ends were 0 bases for V and 1 base for J; bases not matched to a gene: 3. This CDR3 is built from 16 residues. This CDR3 reads CASSPPGAGGTDTQYF. The CDR3 region has the DNA TGTGCCAGCTCACCACCGGGAGCGGGGGGCACAGATACGCAGTATTTT.

V and J are TRBV27 and TRBJ1-1; maybe TRBD1 (6 bases). With 0 bases removed from V and 4 bases from J, the gap between germline ends came to 15 bases. This CDR3 is built from 16 residues. Germline loops: CDR1 MNHEY, CDR2 SMNVEV (reference sequence). CDR3 DNA sequence: TGTGCCAGCAGTTTATCGGGGGGGGGCCTAGGCACTGAAGCTTTCTTT. The encoded protein is CASSLSGGGLGTEAFF.

The V and J genes are TRBV27 and TRBJ2-5; 8 nucleotides line up with TRBD1. CDR3 length: 15 residues. With 5 bases clipped from V and 5 bases from J, the junction kept 10 bases outside the gene matches. Germline V lookup: CDR1 MNHEY, CDR2 SMNVEV (reference sequence). The CDR3 sequence: CASSRTGMAVETQYF. CDR3 in DNA: TGTGCCAGCAGTCGGACAGGGATGGCTGTCGAGACCCAGTACTTC.

The chain is built from TRBV5-4 and TRBJ2-7, with 9 bases that match TRBD2. This CDR3 has 15 amino acids. Looked up from germline, CDR1 is SGHNT and CDR2 is YYREEE (reference sequence). V lost 10 bases, J lost 1 base, and 12 bases stayed unmatched. This CDR3 reads CAELGERGASYEQYF. The CDR3 DNA reads TGTGCCGAGCTTGGGGAGCGGGGGGCGTCCTACGAGCAGTACTTC. Using reference TRBV5-4 and TRBJ2-7 for the parts outside the CDR3, the full variable domain is ETGVTQSPTHLIKTRGQQVTLRCSSQSGHNTVSWYQQALGQGPQFIFQYYREEENGRGNFPPRFSGLQFPNYSSELNVNALELDDSALYLCAELGERGASYEQYFGPGTRLTVT.

This rearrangement joins TRBV7-9 to TRBJ1-2, with D uncertain. This CDR3 has 13 residues. The germline gives CDR1 SEHNR, CDR2 FQNEAQ (reference sequence). V shed 2 bases and J shed 5 bases, with 9 bases lying between them. The CDR3 spells CASSLHQTYGYTF. In nucleotides, the CDR3 is TGTGCCAGCAGCTTACACCAGACTTATGGCTACACCTTC. The full variable domain, in which reference TRBV7-9 and TRBJ1-2 provide the parts outside the CDR3, is DTGVSQNPRHKITKRGQNVTFRCDPISEHNRLYWYRQTLGQGPEFLTYFQNEAQLEKSRLLSDRFSAERPKGSFSTLEIQRTEQGDSAMYLCASSLHQTYGYTFGSGTRLTVV.

This clone was detected only a few times. The chain links TRBV2 to TRBJ1-1; D unclear. Trimming took off 5 bases at V and 5 bases at J, with 12 bases between the two ends. Germline V gene data show CDR1 as SNHLY and CDR2 as FYNNEI. This CDR3 has 13 residues. The CDR3 loop is CASSPRTGTEAFF. CDR3 DNA sequence: TGTGCCAGCAGTCCCCGGACGGGAACTGAAGCTTTCTTT.